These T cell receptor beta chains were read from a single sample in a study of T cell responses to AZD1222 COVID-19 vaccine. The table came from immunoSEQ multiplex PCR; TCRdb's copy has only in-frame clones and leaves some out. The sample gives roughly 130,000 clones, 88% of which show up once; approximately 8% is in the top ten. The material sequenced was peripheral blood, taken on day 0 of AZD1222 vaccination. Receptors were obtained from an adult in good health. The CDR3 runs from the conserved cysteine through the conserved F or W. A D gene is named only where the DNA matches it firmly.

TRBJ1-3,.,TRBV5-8,TGTGCCAGCAGCTTGGGGCAGCGTAACTCTGGAAACACCATATATTTT,CASSLGQRNSGNTIYF
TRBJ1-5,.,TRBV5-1,TGCGCCAGCAGCTTCACAGGGTTGAATAGCAATCAGCCCCAGCATTTT,CASSFTGLNSNQPQHF
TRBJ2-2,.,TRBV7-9,TGTGCCAGCAGCTTACCCCTGCGTTTAGCCACCGGGGAGCTGTTTTTT,CASSLPLRLATGELFF
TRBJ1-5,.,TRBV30,TGTGCCTGGTCCCTCGCCGGGACGGACTACAATCAGCCCCAGCATTTT,CAWSLAGTDYNQPQHF
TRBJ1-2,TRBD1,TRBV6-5,TGTGCCAGCAGTTACCCGGGACAGATCTATGGCTACACCTTC,CASSYPGQIYGYTF
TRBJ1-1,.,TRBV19,TGTGCCAGTAGTATTAGGTCGGAAAGGGTACCCTCAGCTTTCTTT,CASSIRSERVPSAFF
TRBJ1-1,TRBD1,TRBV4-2,TGTGCCAGCAGCCAGACCGGGACAGGGGTTGAAGCTTTCTTT,CASSQTGTGVEAFF
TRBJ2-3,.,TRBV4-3,TGCGCCAGCAGCCAAGAGGGTGCGGGCGGCGGAGATACGCAGTATTTT,CASSQEGAGGGDTQYF
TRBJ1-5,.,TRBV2,TGTGCCAGCAGTGAACGTCCGGGGGGGCTTGGCAATCAGCCCCAGCATTTT,CASSERPGGLGNQPQHF
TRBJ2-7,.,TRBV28,TGTGCCAGCAGTCCCCGGGTAGTCTACGAGCAGTACTTC,CASSPRVVYEQYF
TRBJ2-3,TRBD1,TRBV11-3,TGTGCCAGCAGCCCAGGGGACAGGGCCCGGGCAGATACGCAGTATTTT,CASSPGDRARADTQYF
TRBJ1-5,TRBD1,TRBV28,TGTGCCAGCAGTCCCGCACAGGGGGGGATCATGCCCCAGCATTTT,CASSPAQGGIMPQHF
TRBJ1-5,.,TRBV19,TGTGCCAGTACTCCATCCCATACAGGGAACCAGCCCCAGCATTTT,CASTPSHTGNQPQHF
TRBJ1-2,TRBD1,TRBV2,TGTGCCAGCTTGTTTGCAGGGGGCCAGGCTAACTATGGCTACACCTTC,CASLFAGGQANYGYTF
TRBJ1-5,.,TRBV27,TGTGCCAGCAGCCTAAGCCCTCTTCGCAATCAGCCCCAGCATTTT,CASSLSPLRNQPQHF
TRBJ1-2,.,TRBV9,TGTGCCAGCTCACAGGGAGGGGGAAGCTATGGCTACACCTTC,CASSQGGGSYGYTF
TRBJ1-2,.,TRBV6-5,TGTGCCAGCAGTCAAAACAGGGCTAACTATGGCTACACCTTC,CASSQNRANYGYTF
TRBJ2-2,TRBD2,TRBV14,TGTGCCAGCAGTGCGGGACTAGCGGGAGTCGGCACCGGGGAGCTGTTTTTT,CASSAGLAGVGTGELFF
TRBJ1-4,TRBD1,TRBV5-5,TGTGCCAGCAGCCCGACAGGGGGTGAGCACGAAAAACTGTTTTTT,CASSPTGGEHEKLFF
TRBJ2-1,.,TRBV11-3,TGTGCCAGCAGCTTAGGTAGGGAGAATGAGCAGTTCTTC,CASSLGRENEQFF
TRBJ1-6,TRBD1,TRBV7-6,TGTGCCAGCAGCTCCAGACAGGGTGGCAATTCACCCCTCCACTTT,CASSSRQGGNSPLHF
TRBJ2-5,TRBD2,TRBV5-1,TGCGCCAGCAGCTCGGGGACTAGCGGGGGCCAAGAGACCCAGTACTTC,CASSSGTSGGQETQYF
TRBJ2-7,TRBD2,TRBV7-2,TGTGCCAGCAGCTTCGGGACTAGCGGGGGGGTCTACGAGCAGTACTTC,CASSFGTSGGVYEQYF
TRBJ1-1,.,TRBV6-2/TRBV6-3,TGTGCCAGCAGTTTGATCTGGGACACTGAAGCTTTCTTT,CASSLIWDTEAFF
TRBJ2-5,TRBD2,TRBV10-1,TGCGCCAGCAGTCCTCTAACTAGCGGGGCCCAAGAGACCCAGTACTTC,CASSPLTSGAQETQYF
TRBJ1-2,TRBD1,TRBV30,TGTGCCTGGGGACAGGGAAACTATGGCTACACCTTC,CAWGQGNYGYTF
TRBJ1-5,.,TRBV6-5,TGTGCCAGCAGTTACGCTTCGGACAGCCAATGGCCCCAGCATTTT,CASSYASDSQWPQHF
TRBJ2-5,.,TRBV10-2,TGCGCCAGCATCAGTGAGATTTACCAAGAGACCCAGTACTTC,CASISEIYQETQYF
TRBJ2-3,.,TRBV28,TGTGCCAGCAAAATGGCAGGGGTCACAGATACGCAGTATTTT,CASKMAGVTDTQYF
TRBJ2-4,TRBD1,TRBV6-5,TGTGCCAGCAGGGATGGGACAGGTAAAAACATTCAGTACTTC,CASRDGTGKNIQYF
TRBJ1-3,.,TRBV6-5,TGTGCCACCTCCCGGGGGGTTTCTTCTGGAAACACCATATATTTT,CATSRGVSSGNTIYF
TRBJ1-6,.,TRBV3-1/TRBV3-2,TGTGCCAGCAGCCCAGGGGACTCCTATAATTCACCCCTCCACTTT,CASSPGDSYNSPLHF
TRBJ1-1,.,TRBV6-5,TGTGCCAGCCGAGCAACCGGGAGACAAAACACTGAAGCTTTCTTT,CASRATGRQNTEAFF
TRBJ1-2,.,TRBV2,TGTGCCAGCAGTGAAGGTTACTTCGTCGGCTACACCTTC,CASSEGYFVGYTF
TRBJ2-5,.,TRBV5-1,TGCGCCAGCAGCTTGGACCAGCCGGGGGAGACCCAGTACTTC,CASSLDQPGETQYF
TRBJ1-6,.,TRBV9,TGTGCCAGCAGCGTAGGGGGTGGTCGCAGCTCCTATAATTCACCCCTCCACTTT,CASSVGGGRSSYNSPLHF